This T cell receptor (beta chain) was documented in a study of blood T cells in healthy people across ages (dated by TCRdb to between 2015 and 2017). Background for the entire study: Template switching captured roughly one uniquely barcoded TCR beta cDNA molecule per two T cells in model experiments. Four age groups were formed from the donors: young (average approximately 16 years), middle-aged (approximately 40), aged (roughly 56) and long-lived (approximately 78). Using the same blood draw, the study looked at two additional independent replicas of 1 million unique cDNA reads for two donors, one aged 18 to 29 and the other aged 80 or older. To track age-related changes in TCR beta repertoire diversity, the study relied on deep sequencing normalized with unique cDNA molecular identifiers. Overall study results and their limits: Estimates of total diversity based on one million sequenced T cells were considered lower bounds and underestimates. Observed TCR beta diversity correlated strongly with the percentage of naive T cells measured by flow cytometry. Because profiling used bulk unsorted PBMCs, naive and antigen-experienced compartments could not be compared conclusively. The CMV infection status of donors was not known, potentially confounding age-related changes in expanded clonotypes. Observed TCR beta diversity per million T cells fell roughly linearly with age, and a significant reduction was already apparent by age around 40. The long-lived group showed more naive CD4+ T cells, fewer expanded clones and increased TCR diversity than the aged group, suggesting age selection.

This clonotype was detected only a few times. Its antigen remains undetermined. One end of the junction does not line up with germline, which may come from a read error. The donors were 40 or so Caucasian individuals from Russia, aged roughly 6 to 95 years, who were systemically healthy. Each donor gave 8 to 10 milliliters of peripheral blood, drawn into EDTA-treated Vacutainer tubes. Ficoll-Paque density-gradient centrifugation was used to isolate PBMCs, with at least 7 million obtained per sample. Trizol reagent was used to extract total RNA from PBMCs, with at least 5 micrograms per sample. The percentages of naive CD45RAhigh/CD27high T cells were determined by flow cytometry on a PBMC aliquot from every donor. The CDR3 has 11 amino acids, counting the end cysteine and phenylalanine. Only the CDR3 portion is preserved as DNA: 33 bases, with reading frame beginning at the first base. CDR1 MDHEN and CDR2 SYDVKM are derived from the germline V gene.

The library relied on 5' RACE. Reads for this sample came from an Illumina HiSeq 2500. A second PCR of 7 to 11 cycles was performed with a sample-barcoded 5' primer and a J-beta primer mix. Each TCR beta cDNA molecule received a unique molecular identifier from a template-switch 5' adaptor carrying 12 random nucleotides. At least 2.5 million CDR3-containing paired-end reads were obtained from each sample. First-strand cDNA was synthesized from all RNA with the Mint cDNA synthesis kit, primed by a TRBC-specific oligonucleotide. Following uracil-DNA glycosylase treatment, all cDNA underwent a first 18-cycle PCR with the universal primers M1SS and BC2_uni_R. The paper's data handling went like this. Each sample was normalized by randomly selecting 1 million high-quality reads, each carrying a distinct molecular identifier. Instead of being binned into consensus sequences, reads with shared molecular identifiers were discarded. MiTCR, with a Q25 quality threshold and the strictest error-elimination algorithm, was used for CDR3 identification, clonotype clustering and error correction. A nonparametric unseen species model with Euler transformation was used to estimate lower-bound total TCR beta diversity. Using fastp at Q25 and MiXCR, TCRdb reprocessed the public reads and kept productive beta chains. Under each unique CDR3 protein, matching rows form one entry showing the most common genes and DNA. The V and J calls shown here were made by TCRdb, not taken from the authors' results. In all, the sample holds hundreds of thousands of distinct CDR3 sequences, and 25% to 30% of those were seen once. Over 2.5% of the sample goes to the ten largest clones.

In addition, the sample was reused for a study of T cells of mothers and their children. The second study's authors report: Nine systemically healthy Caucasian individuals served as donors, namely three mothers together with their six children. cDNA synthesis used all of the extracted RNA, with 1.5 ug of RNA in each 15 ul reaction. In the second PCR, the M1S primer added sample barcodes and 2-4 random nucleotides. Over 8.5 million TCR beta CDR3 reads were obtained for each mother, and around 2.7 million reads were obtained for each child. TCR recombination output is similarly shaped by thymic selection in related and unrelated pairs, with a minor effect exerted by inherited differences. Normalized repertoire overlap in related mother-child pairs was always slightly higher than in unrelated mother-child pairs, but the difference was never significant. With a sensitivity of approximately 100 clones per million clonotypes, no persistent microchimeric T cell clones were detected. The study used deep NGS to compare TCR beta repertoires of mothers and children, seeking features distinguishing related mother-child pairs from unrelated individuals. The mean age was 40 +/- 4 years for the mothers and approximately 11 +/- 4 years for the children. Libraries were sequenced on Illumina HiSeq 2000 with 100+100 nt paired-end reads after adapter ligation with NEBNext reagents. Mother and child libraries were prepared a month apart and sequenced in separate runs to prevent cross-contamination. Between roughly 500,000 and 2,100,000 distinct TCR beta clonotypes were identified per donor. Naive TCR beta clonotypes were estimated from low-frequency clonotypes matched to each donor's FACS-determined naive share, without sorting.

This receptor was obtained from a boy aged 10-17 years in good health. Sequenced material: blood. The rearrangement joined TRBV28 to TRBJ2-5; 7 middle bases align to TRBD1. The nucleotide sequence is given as TGTGCCAGCAGTTATACGGACAGGATGATCTTC. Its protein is CASSYTDRMIF.